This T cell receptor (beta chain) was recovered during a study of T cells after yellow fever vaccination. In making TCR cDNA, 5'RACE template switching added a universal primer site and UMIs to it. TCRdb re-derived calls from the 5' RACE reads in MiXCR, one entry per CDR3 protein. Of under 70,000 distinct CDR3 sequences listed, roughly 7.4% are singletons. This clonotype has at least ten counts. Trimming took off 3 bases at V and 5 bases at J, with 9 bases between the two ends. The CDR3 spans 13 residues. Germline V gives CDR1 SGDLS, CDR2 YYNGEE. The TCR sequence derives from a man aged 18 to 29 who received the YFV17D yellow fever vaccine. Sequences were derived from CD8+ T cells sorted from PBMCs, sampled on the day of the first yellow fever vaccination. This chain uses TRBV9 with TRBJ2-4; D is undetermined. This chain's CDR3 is CASSEETENIQYF. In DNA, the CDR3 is TGTGCCAGCAGCGAAGAGACGGAAAACATTCAGTACTTC. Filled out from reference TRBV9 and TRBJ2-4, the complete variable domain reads DSGVTQTPKHLITATGQRVTLRCSPRSGDLSVYWYQQSLDQGLQFLIQYYNGEERAKGNILERFSAQQFPDLHSELNLSSLELGDSALYFCASSEETENIQYFGAGTRLSVL.